This T cell receptor (beta chain) was profiled in a study of Tregs in tolerant kidney transplant recipients. Looked up from germline, CDR1 is SEHNR and CDR2 is FQNEAQ (reference sequence). The CDR3 loop spans 14 amino acids. Trimming at V came to 4 bases and at J to 4 bases, leaving 3 bases not matched to a gene. The data were produced by immunoSEQ multiplex PCR, yet TCRdb's version contains in-frame clones alone and is incomplete. The repertoire holds tens of thousands of clones, with 90% to 95% as singletons. Mixed chimerism was transient after nonmyeloablative marrow transplants from related graft donors.

This specimen was CD4+ T cells from blood (PBMCs), taken 12 months after the transplant. The chain employs TRBV7-9 and TRBJ2-5; 10 bases agree with TRBD1. This TCR was recovered from a human patient who received a combined kidney and bone marrow transplant. Some of the T cells might come from the graft donor. In DNA, the CDR3 is TGTGCCAGCAGCTGGACAGGGGGAGGAGAGACCCAGTACTTC. The encoded protein is CASSWTGGGETQYF.